This TCR beta chain was identified in a study of T cell responses to AZD1222 COVID-19 vaccine. About the research overall: Pooled samples include second doses given at about 4 or 12 weeks.

Germline CDR1 reads MNHEY; CDR2 reads SVGAGI. The V end was cut by 6 bases, the J end by 1 base, with 13 bases between. The CDR3 extends over 14 amino acids. The assay was immunoSEQ multiplex PCR, and TCRdb's table has in-frame clones only and misses some. The sample holds tens of thousands of clones, 80% to 90% seen once. Study outcomes and limitations: White British people made up most donors, females outnumbered males, and clonal diversity was possibly underestimated. Per reports, nearly half of all spike-specific TCRs target regions that are unmutated in variants. Only a handful of people who got AZD1222 tested seropositive at baseline.

This clone was counted a single time. Its antigen is currently unknown. Sequenced material: peripheral blood, taken on day 0 of AZD1222 vaccination. This chain links TRBV6-5 with TRBJ2-7; tentative D call: TRBD2 (6 bases). This clonotype originated in an adult in good health. The CDR3 bases are TGTGCCAGCAGAAAAGGAGGGGTTTCCTACGAGCAGTACTTC. Translating it yields CASRKGGVSYEQYF.